A single TCR beta chain is shown here with its context. What it recognizes is unknown. This specimen includes other DNA sequences encoding the same CDR3. This CDR3 contains 16 residues. Trimming at V came to 1 base and at J to 3 bases, leaving 4 bases not matched to a gene. Looked up from germline, CDR1 is LGHNA and CDR2 is YSLEER. The entry originates in a study of shared clonotypes between healthy human individuals. Assay execution proceeded at the deep level. Profiling relied on immunoSEQ multiplex PCR, and the TCRdb table lists in-frame clones only, not all of them. The sample shows about 1 million clones, roughly 80% of them seen only once. Study-wide points: Genetic and exposure-history diversity was limited by the few donors. Naive subsets typically showed greater estimated richness than memory subsets. The study's rarefaction showed incomplete sorted-subset sequencing despite large depth.

V is TRBV4-3 and J is TRBJ2-2; 8 positions match TRBD2. The source is a man younger than 30 in good health. The sample was memory CD4+ T cells sorted from blood. The subset was: CD45RA-negative fraction. The chain's CDR3 is CASSQGSGTHTGELFF. In DNA form, the CDR3 reads TGCGCCAGCAGCCAAGGTAGCGGGACCCACACCGGGGAGCTGTTTTTT.